These 22 T cell receptor beta chains were sequenced from one sample in a study of T cells after yellow fever vaccination (dated by TCRdb to about 2019). The library was built by means of 5' RACE. The run used an Illumina HiSeq 2500. TCRdb trimmed public reads at Q25 via fastp, called clones via MiXCR and kept in-frame beta chains. Merged by CDR3 protein, the rows form single entries marked with the most common genes and DNA. The sample table contains roughly 260,000 distinct CDR3 sequences; only one count was recorded for roughly 13% of them. Together, the top ten hold about 0.51% of the sample. Read against the paper, the sample's treatment or condition label means: live attenuated yellow fever vaccine strain. The sample consisted of CD4+ T cells sorted from PBMCs, taken 45 days after the yellow fever booster vaccination. These TCRs come from a man aged 25 to 45 who received the YFV17D yellow fever vaccine.

In its sample, this clonotype was seen many times. The rearrangement links TRBV5-1 to TRBJ2-7; 8 nucleotides align to TRBD1. From germline, CDR1 is SGHRS and CDR2 YFSETQ. With V trimmed by 5 bases and J by 2 bases, 6 bases remained unmatched. The CDR3 is 14 amino acids. The CDR3 DNA sequence: TGCGCCAGCAGTCGGACAGGGTCCCCCTACGAGCAGTACTTC. This codes for CASSRTGSPYEQYF.

This clonotype was counted a few times. This chain uses TRBV7-2 with TRBJ2-1, with D perhaps being TRBD1 or TRBD2 (6 bases each). V was shortened by 5 bases and J by 10 bases, with 21 bases between the two germline ends. This CDR3 contains 15 residues. Looked up from germline, CDR1 is SGHTA and CDR2 is FQGNSA. In DNA, the CDR3 is TGTGCCAGCAGCCTTAGTCCACTAGCCGGGACAGAGCAGTTCTTC. It yields the protein CASSLSPLAGTEQFF. Full variable domain (outside the CDR3, taken from reference TRBV7-2 and TRBJ2-1): GAGVSQSPSNKVTEKGKDVELRCDPISGHTALYWYRQSLGQGLEFLIYFQGNSAPDKSGLPSDRFSAERTGGSVSTLTIQRTQQEDSAVYLCASSLSPLAGTEQFFGPGTRLTVL.

CDR3 region: CSALGRQGNSPLHF. In nucleotides, the CDR3 is TGCAGTGCCCTCGGGCGGCAGGGTAATTCACCCCTCCACTTT. The chain couples TRBV20-1 to TRBJ1-6, with a tentative D call TRBD1 (5 bases). CDR1 DFQATT and CDR2 SNEGSKA come from the germline V gene (reference sequence). There are 14 residues in the CDR3. Trimming pared 6 bases from V and 6 bases from J, leaving 15 bases between.

This clonotype was seen only a few times. The chain recombines TRBV7-2 with TRBJ2-2; the match to TRBD2 covers 11 bases. CDR3 length: 15 residues. Germline V CDR1 and CDR2: SGHTA, FQGNSA. After removal of 5 bases from V and 4 bases from J, the junction contained 3 bases not matched to a gene. The CDR3 loop is CASSPLAGGTGELFF. In DNA form, the CDR3 reads TGTGCCAGCAGCCCCCTAGCGGGAGGCACCGGGGAGCTGTTTTTT.

The sample holds a few counts of this clonotype. The chain carries TRBV3-1 and TRBJ2-7; D is undetermined. CDR3 length: 14 amino acids. The germline V gene encodes CDR1 LGHDT and CDR2 YNNKEL (reference sequence). V was trimmed by 1 base and J by 5 bases, leaving 12 bases between them. The CDR3 DNA reads as TGTGCCAGCAGCCAAGGAGTCATTAGACACGAGCAGTACTTC. The encoded protein is CASSQGVIRHEQYF.

The chain carries TRBV12-3 or TRBV12-4 and TRBJ2-7, with 9 nucleotides matching TRBD2. There are 12 residues in the CDR3. V was clipped by 3 bases and J by 7 bases; unmatched bases: 1. The CDR3: CASSFTSGEQYF. CDR3 sequence (DNA): TGTGCCAGCAGTTTCACTAGCGGGGAGCAGTACTTC.

This clonotype was counted many times. The V and J genes are TRBV30 and TRBJ2-1; D is possibly TRBD1 (5 bases). The germline CDR1 and CDR2 sequences are GTSNPN and SVGIG (reference sequence). The germline V and J ends were trimmed by 0 bases and 3 bases, with 9 bases remaining between them. The CDR3 consists of 14 residues. CDR3 sequence reads: CAWSVDRLYNEQFF. The CDR3 DNA is TGTGCCTGGAGTGTAGACAGACTCTACAATGAGCAGTTCTTC.

The chain has TRBV20-1 and TRBJ2-7; 11 bases agree with TRBD2. Germline CDR1 reads DFQATT; CDR2 reads SNEGSKA (reference sequence). The CDR3 runs 16 residues. V lost 3 bases, J lost 5 bases, and 12 bases stayed unmatched. The CDR3 nucleotides read TGCAGTGCTAGCAAATGGGGGACTAGCGGAGGGGACGAGCAGTACTTC. Translation gives CSASKWGTSGGDEQYF.

The chain recombines TRBV10-3 with TRBJ2-3; 8 bases map to TRBD2. The CDR3 runs to 15 residues. The trim removed 6 bases at V and 4 bases at J, leaving 9 bases unmatched. Germline CDR1 is ENHRY and CDR2 is SYGVKD. The CDR3 here is CAIRDQREFADTQYF. DNA of the CDR3: TGTGCCATCAGGGACCAGCGGGAGTTCGCAGATACGCAGTATTTT.

This clonotype was recorded a few times. CDR3 amino acids: CASSLERQGDTQYF. DNA of the CDR3: TGCGCCAGCAGCTTGGAGAGACAGGGAGATACGCAGTATTTT. This chain connects TRBV5-1 to TRBJ2-3, with 7 bases aligning to TRBD1. CDR1 is SGHRS, CDR2 YFSETQ, per germline. This CDR3 has 14 amino acids. After removal of 0 bases from V and 5 bases from J, the junction contained 3 bases not matched to a gene.

The rearrangement links TRBV7-9 to TRBJ2-5; TRBD1 matches at 10 bases. The CDR3 has 14 amino acids. Trimming at V came to 5 bases and at J to 4 bases, leaving 4 bases not matched to a gene. CDR1 and CDR2 from the germline V gene are SEHNR and FQNEAQ (reference sequence). CDR3 residues: CASSHGQGGETQYF. The DNA of the CDR3 is TGTGCCAGCAGCCACGGACAGGGGGGAGAGACCCAGTACTTC.

This clonotype was recorded a few times. The chain links TRBV5-1 to TRBJ2-3; D call uncertain. Trimming pared 4 bases from V and 3 bases from J, leaving 9 bases between. CDR1 is SGHRS and CDR2 is YFSETQ in the germline V gene. The CDR3 consists of 13 residues. CDR3 DNA: TGCGCCAGCAGCACTGGGCGGACAGATACGCAGTATTTT. Amino acids: CASSTGRTDTQYF. The complete variable domain, with remaining parts taken from reference TRBV5-1 and TRBJ2-3, reads KAGVTQTPRYLIKTRGQQVTLSCSPISGHRSVSWYQQTPGQGLQFLFEYFSETQRNKGNFPGRFSGRQFSNSRSEMNVSTLELGDSALYLCASSTGRTDTQYFGPGTRLTVL.

The chain uses TRBV5-1 and TRBJ1-1; D gene ambiguous. The length of the CDR3 is 13 residues. V was trimmed by 3 bases and J by 5 bases, leaving 11 bases between them. The germline CDR1 and CDR2 sequences are SGHRS and YFSETQ. The chain's CDR3 is CASSSNWGTEAFF. CDR3 nucleotides: TGCGCCAGCAGCTCGAACTGGGGTACTGAAGCTTTCTTT.

This clonotype was counted a few times. CDR3 in amino acids: CASSTPRGTNEKLFF. CDR3 nucleotide sequence: TGTGCCAGCAGCACCCCTAGAGGAACTAATGAAAAACTGTTTTTT. V gene TRBV7-9 combines with J gene TRBJ1-4; the D is unclear. Germline V gene lookup returns CDR1 SEHNR and CDR2 FQNEAQ (reference sequence). The CDR3 runs 15 residues. The V and J ends lost 5 bases and 1 base respectively, with 11 bases between them.

This clonotype came up a few times. The chain joins TRBV29-1 to TRBJ2-5; 10 bases are shared with TRBD1. Germline V gives CDR1 SQVTM, CDR2 ANQGSEA. The CDR3 consists of 14 residues. Trimming took 5 bases from V and 5 from J; bases not matched to a gene: 8. CDR3 coding DNA: TGCAGCGTTACCTGGACAGGGGGAACCGAGACCCAGTACTTC. Translated, it gives CSVTWTGGTETQYF.

The chain couples TRBV18 to TRBJ1-4, with D maybe TRBD1 (5 bases). Germline V gene sequence: CDR1 KGHSH, CDR2 LQKENI. The CDR3 has 15 residues. With 6 bases removed from V and 0 bases from J, the gap between germline ends came to 11 bases. For the CDR3, the DNA is TGTGCCAGCTCCAGTGAGGGACCAACTAATGAAAAACTGTTTTTT. It codes for CASSSEGPTNEKLFF.

This rearrangement joins TRBV20-1 to TRBJ2-3; D might be TRBD2 (7 bases). There are 16 residues in the CDR3. The V and J ends lost 3 bases and 3 bases respectively, with 19 bases between them. Germline V lookup: CDR1 DFQATT, CDR2 SNEGSKA (reference sequence). CDR3 nucleotides: TGCAGTGCTAGTTCCGGGGGGCGGACGGGAACAGATACGCAGTATTTT. Translation gives CSASSGGRTGTDTQYF.

The chain joins TRBV7-2 to TRBJ2-5; no reliable D call. CDR1 and CDR2 from the germline V gene are SGHTA and FQGNSA. V was pared by 3 bases and J by 1 base, with 15 bases between. The CDR3 has 16 residues. The CDR3 region is CASSFRNWGSQETQYF. The CDR3 DNA reads TGTGCCAGCAGCTTCCGGAACTGGGGTTCCCAAGAGACCCAGTACTTC.

This clonotype has a handful of counts. The rearrangement links TRBV9 to TRBJ1-1; TRBD1 might be the D (5 bases). V was cut by 3 bases and J by 5 bases, with 14 bases left in between. CDR1 is SGDLS, CDR2 YYNGEE, per germline. This CDR3 has 14 residues. The CDR3 region is CASSDPGRKTEAFF. The CDR3 DNA reads as TGTGCCAGCAGCGACCCGGGACGAAAGACTGAAGCTTTCTTT.

This clonotype was seen only a few times. The chain employs TRBV18 and TRBJ2-7; 7 nucleotides match TRBD1. The CDR3 has 14 amino acids. Per germline, CDR1 KGHSH and CDR2 LQKENI. The V segment lost 2 bases and the J segment 1 base; nucleotides outside the gene matches: 2. CDR3 coding DNA: TGTGCCAGCTCACCAGGACAGGTTTCCTACGAGCAGTACTTC. It specifies CASSPGQVSYEQYF.

The table lists this clonotype with a few counts. The gene calls are TRBV7-2 and TRBJ2-7, with 8 bases fitting TRBD2. In germline, CDR1 is SGHTA, CDR2 FQGNSA. This CDR3 spans 15 amino acids. V lost 4 bases and J lost 9; bases outside the gene matches: 14. The CDR3 sequence: CASSSDVSSGRLQYF. Written as DNA, the CDR3 is TGTGCCAGCAGCTCCGACGTTTCGAGCGGGAGATTGCAGTACTTC.

This chain links TRBV20-1 with TRBJ2-2, with TRBD1 matching over 11 bases. The CDR3 contains 14 residues. Germline V lookup: CDR1 DFQATT, CDR2 SNEGSKA (reference sequence). With V trimmed by 4 bases and J by 7 bases, 5 bases remained unmatched. CDR3 nucleotides: TGCAGTGCTAAGGGACAGGGGGTGGTCGGGGAGCTGTTTTTT. Translation gives CSAKGQGVVGELFF.